Listed below are T cell receptor beta chains from one sample, sequenced in a study of CD8 T cells in Susac syndrome. TCRdb redid the calling of the immunoSEQ multiplex PCR reads with MiXCR, one entry per CDR3 protein. Of fewer than 150,000 distinct CDR3 sequences in the sample, about 93% are singletons; the top ten hold roughly 0.29%. The sequencing sample was made of CD8+ T cells from PBMCs. These receptors were collected from a human donor in good health. Each CDR3 is given with its conserved first and last residue. Fields, in order: clone size, V gene, CDR3 length, D gene, J gene, CDR3 DNA, CDR3 protein. A D gene is named only where the DNA matches it firmly. Rows give clone size only sometimes, using once, few, many, or a class for an expanded clone.

NA	TRBV4-2	17	NA	TRBJ2-1	TGTGCCAGCAGCCAACTCCAAAGACTTGGCGGAGGGGATGAGCAGTTCTTC	CASSQLQRLGGGDEQFF
NA	TRBV27	13	NA	TRBJ1-1	TGTGCCAGCAGTTTAAAATCCCCCGGAGAAGCTTTCTTT	CASSLKSPGEAFF
NA	TRBV27	14	TRBD2	TRBJ2-7	TGTGCCAGCAGAACTAGCGGAGGCGCCTACGAGCAGTACTTC	CASRTSGGAYEQYF
NA	TRBV7-8	15	TRBD1	TRBJ2-2	TGTGCCAGCAGCCACCGGGACAGACACACCGGGGAGCTGTTTTTT	CASSHRDRHTGELFF
NA	TRBV29-1	15	NA	TRBJ1-1	TGCAGCGTCCCACCGCGCCCAGGGAAAAACACTGAAGCTTTCTTT	CSVPPRPGKNTEAFF
NA	TRBV30	14	TRBD1	TRBJ1-5	TGTGCCTGGAGTGTACCAGGGGGTGGTCAGCCCCAGCATTTT	CAWSVPGGGQPQHF
NA	TRBV28	14	TRBD1	TRBJ2-1	TGTGCCAGCAGTAACAGGGGGTTTGTCAATGAGCAGTTCTTC	CASSNRGFVNEQFF
NA	TRBV5-6	14	NA	TRBJ2-3	TGTGCCAGCAGCTGGGGGCTGGGCACAGATACGCAGTATTTT	CASSWGLGTDTQYF
few	TRBV6-2/TRBV6-3	10	NA	TRBJ1-2	TGTGCCAGTCGGGGGTATGGCTACACCTTC	CASRGYGYTF
NA	TRBV6-5	15	TRBD1	TRBJ2-1	TGTGCCAGCAGTTCCGGGACAGGGCCTTACAATGAGCAGTTCTTC	CASSSGTGPYNEQFF
NA	TRBV2	13	NA	TRBJ2-1	TGTGCCAGCATAGGACAAGGATACAATGAGCAGTTCTTC	CASIGQGYNEQFF
once	TRBV11-1	14	NA	TRBJ2-7	TGTGCCAGCAGCTTCGTTGGGGTCTCCTACGAGCAGTACTTC	CASSFVGVSYEQYF
once	TRBV29-1	15	TRBD2	TRBJ2-1	TGCAGCGTTGACCCCCAAGCGGGAGGCCCCAATGAGCAGTTCTTC	CSVDPQAGGPNEQFF
NA	TRBV27	15	TRBD2	TRBJ2-1	TGTGCCAGCAGTCTACCCTACGGTCTAGCGGCTAAGCAGTTCTTC	CASSLPYGLAAKQFF
NA	TRBV7-6	13	NA	TRBJ1-1	TGTGCCAGCAGCATAGGCCAGAACACTGAAGCTTTCTTT	CASSIGQNTEAFF
NA	TRBV6-5	13	TRBD2	TRBJ2-7	TGTGCCAGCAGTTTATCCGCGGGGGGCGAGCAGTACTTC	CASSLSAGGEQYF
NA	TRBV9	15	TRBD2	TRBJ2-1	TGTGCCAGCAGCGTATTGGCGGGAGCGATCAATGAGCAGTTCTTC	CASSVLAGAINEQFF
NA	TRBV27	15	NA	TRBJ2-7	TGTGCCAGCAGTTTATCGGGCAAGGGAGCCTACGAGCAGTACTTC	CASSLSGKGAYEQYF
NA	TRBV6-5	13	NA	TRBJ1-1	TGTGCCAGCAGGTCGACAGGGAACACTGAAGCTTTCTTT	CASRSTGNTEAFF
NA	TRBV7-9	14	TRBD2	TRBJ2-3	TGTGCCGGATATAGCGGGAGAAATACAGATACGCAGTATTTT	CAGYSGRNTDTQYF
NA	TRBV7-8	16	TRBD2	TRBJ2-1	TGTGCCAGCAGCTTAGTATCACTAGCGGGAGTTTGGGAGCAGTTCTTC	CASSLVSLAGVWEQFF
NA	TRBV27	14	TRBD1	TRBJ2-2	TGTGCCAGCCGTTACAGGGGTATGCCCGGGGAGCTGTTTTTT	CASRYRGMPGELFF
NA	TRBV27	12	NA	TRBJ1-2	TGTGCCAGCAGTAGCCGGACTGAGAGCTACACCTTC	CASSSRTESYTF
NA	TRBV18	14	TRBD2	TRBJ2-3	TGTGCCAGCTCACCCTCTAGCGGAGCAGATACGCAGTATTTT	CASSPSSGADTQYF
NA	TRBV9	16	TRBD2	TRBJ2-5	TGTGCCAGCAGCGCGGGTGCGGGGGGCCTTGAAGAGACCCAGTACTTC	CASSAGAGGLEETQYF
once	TRBV29-1	15	NA	TRBJ2-1	TGCAGCGTTGAAGGGACGGCGGTGCAGTACAATGAGCAGTTCTTC	CSVEGTAVQYNEQFF
NA	TRBV9	14	NA	TRBJ1-5	TGTGCCAGCAGCCCAACAGGGTTTCAGCAGCCCCAGCATTTT	CASSPTGFQQPQHF
once	TRBV30	11	NA	TRBJ2-3	TGTGCCTGGAGTGTAGGAGATACGCAGTATTTT	CAWSVGDTQYF
NA	TRBV6-5	15	NA	TRBJ1-2	TGTGCCAGCAGCTGGGGGTCAAAGCTAGTGGAGGGCTACACCTTC	CASSWGSKLVEGYTF
NA	TRBV11-1	13	NA	TRBJ2-7	TGTGCCAGCAGCTTCGATGAATCCTACGAGCAGTACTTC	CASSFDESYEQYF
few	TRBV19	15	TRBD1	TRBJ2-2	TGTGCCAGTAGTCCGGGACAGGGAAACACCGGGGAGCTGTTTTTT	CASSPGQGNTGELFF
NA	TRBV14	13	NA	TRBJ2-1	TGTGCCAGCAGCCAAGATCCAGGGGATGAGCAGTTCTTC	CASSQDPGDEQFF
once	TRBV20-1	12	NA	TRBJ2-7	TGCAGTGCGCCAAGAGGCAACCGCGAGCAGTACTTC	CSAPRGNREQYF
NA	TRBV20-1	14	TRBD2	TRBJ2-3	TGCAGTGCTAGAGGGACTAGCGGCACAGATACGCAGTATTTT	CSARGTSGTDTQYF
NA	TRBV30	13	NA	TRBJ1-1	TGTGCCTGGAGTGGGTGGTTGGCCACTGAAGCTTTCTTT	CAWSGWLATEAFF
NA	TRBV4-3	16	NA	TRBJ1-2	TGCGCCAGCAGCCAAGATCGATCAATGAGGGGCTATGGCTACACCTTC	CASSQDRSMRGYGYTF
NA	TRBV4-1	14	TRBD2	TRBJ2-1	TGCGCCAGCAGCCAAGGGGGGACTAGCGATGAGCAGTTCTTC	CASSQGGTSDEQFF
NA	TRBV15	14	NA	TRBJ2-5	TGTGCCACCAGCGGCCGAAGACTCCAAGAGACCCAGTACTTC	CATSGRRLQETQYF
NA	TRBV6-6	15	NA	TRBJ2-5	TGTGCCAGCAGTTTACCCACCGACAGACAAGAGACCCAGTACTTC	CASSLPTDRQETQYF
NA	TRBV4-1	13	NA	TRBJ1-1	TGCGCCAGCAGCCACACTATGGAGGGGGAAGCTTTCTTT	CASSHTMEGEAFF
NA	TRBV9	16	NA	TRBJ1-4	TGTGCCAGCAGCGTAGGGTTGCAAGCAACTAATGAAAAACTGTTTTTT	CASSVGLQATNEKLFF
NA	TRBV4-3	14	NA	TRBJ2-3	TGCGCCAGCAGCCAAGACAATTGGGGGGATACGCAGTATTTT	CASSQDNWGDTQYF
once	TRBV27	13	TRBD1	TRBJ1-1	TGTGCCAGCAGTCTTTACGGGAACAGGGGAGCTTTCTTT	CASSLYGNRGAFF
NA	TRBV12-3/TRBV12-4	12	NA	TRBJ2-7	TGTGCCAGCAGTCCCAACTCCTACGAGCAGTACTTC	CASSPNSYEQYF
once	TRBV20-1	14	TRBD1	TRBJ1-2	TGCAGTGCTAGTACACCATGGACAGGGAATGGCTACACCTTC	CSASTPWTGNGYTF
NA	TRBV7-8	16	TRBD2	TRBJ2-3	TGTGCCAGCAGCCTACTAGCGGGAGGAGGCGCAGATACGCAGTATTTT	CASSLLAGGGADTQYF
NA	TRBV30	15	NA	TRBJ1-5	TGTGCCTGGAGTAGAGGAAGTGATAGCAATCAGCCCCAGCATTTT	CAWSRGSDSNQPQHF
NA	TRBV29-1	15	TRBD2	TRBJ2-1	TGCAGCGTTGGTGAGGGGAGCGGGACCTACAATGAGCAGTTCTTC	CSVGEGSGTYNEQFF
NA	TRBV27	13	NA	TRBJ2-5	TGTGCCAGCAGTTCTTGGACCCCGTGGGGCCAGTACTTC	CASSSWTPWGQYF
once	TRBV9	16	TRBD2	TRBJ2-1	TGTGCCAGCAGCGTCAGCGGGGCGGGAGACGGAGATGAGCAGTTCTTC	CASSVSGAGDGDEQFF
NA	TRBV29-1	16	TRBD1	TRBJ1-1	TGCAGCGTCACCGGGACAGGGGTAGCACCGGACACTGAAGCTTTCTTT	CSVTGTGVAPDTEAFF
NA	TRBV20-1	15	NA	TRBJ2-7	TGCAGTGCTCTAAGAGCTAGAGGCGTGGCCTACGAGCAGTACTTC	CSALRARGVAYEQYF